Each of the 19 T cell receptor beta chains below was sequenced from the same sample in a study of T cell repertoires in cytomegalovirus infection. MiXCR was run by TCRdb on the reads, yielding one entry per CDR3 protein. The table lists about 98,000 distinct CDR3 sequences, 16% of them singletons, with about 8.8% in the top ten. The sample was PBMCs. The source of these receptors is a human donor in good health (CMV status not recorded). Some clones in this sample may be carry-over from other donors' samples.

CDR3 loop: CASSRATGAFYEQYF. DNA for the CDR3: TGTGCCAGCAGTCGCGCGACAGGTGCCTTTTACGAGCAGTACTTC. The chain uses TRBV12-3 or TRBV12-4 and TRBJ2-7; tentatively, D is TRBD1 (6 bases). The CDR3 extends over 15 amino acids. Trimming removed 5 bases at V and 4 bases at J, with 18 bases between.

The gene calls are TRBV5-1 and TRBJ1-1; D is uncertain. V lost 2 bases to trimming and J lost 5 bases, with 16 bases between them. Germline CDR1 SGHRS, CDR2 YFSETQ. This CDR3 comprises 15 residues. The CDR3 is CASSFGSSQGTEAFF. The CDR3 nucleotides read TGCGCCAGCAGCTTCGGAAGCTCCCAAGGGACTGAAGCTTTCTTT.

This clonotype occurred a few times. This sequence joins TRBV5-1 and TRBJ1-3; no definite D call. V gave up 5 bases and J gave up 1 base, with 13 bases separating them. CDR1 is SGHRS, CDR2 YFSETQ, per germline. The CDR3 spans 15 residues. The CDR3: CASSSEGASGNTIYF. The CDR3 bases are TGCGCCAGCAGTTCGGAGGGAGCATCTGGAAACACCATATATTTT.

This clonotype has at least ten counts. This chain links TRBV7-8 with TRBJ1-1; 9 bases fit TRBD1. After removal of 3 bases from V and 1 base from J, the junction contained 21 bases not matched to a gene. The CDR3 contains 21 residues. Germline V gene data show CDR1 as SGHVS and CDR2 as FQNEAQ. CDR3 DNA sequence: TGTGCCAGCAGCTTTCCCCGGGACAGGGCGACTCGGGCGCCTGAGAACACTGAAGCTTTCTTT. It yields the protein CASSFPRDRATRAPENTEAFF.

This clonotype has at least ten counts. The chain couples TRBV4-1 to TRBJ2-4; 8 positions agree with TRBD2. V trimming: 1 base; J trimming: 7 bases; junction bases outside the gene matches: 9. The germline gives CDR1 MGHRA, CDR2 YSYEKL. This CDR3 is 16 amino acids long. This CDR3 reads CASSQGPGAGGNIQYF. In DNA, the CDR3 is TGCGCCAGCAGCCAAGGTCCGGGGGCGGGAGGCAACATTCAGTACTTC.

The V call is TRBV13, the J call TRBJ2-1; 7 nucleotides match TRBD1. Trimming cost V 2 bases and J 5 bases; bases outside gene matches: 6. Germline CDR1 and CDR2: PRHDT and FYEKMQ (reference sequence). The CDR3 is made up of 15 amino acids. The CDR3 reads CASSLFYRGNNEQFF. The DNA of the CDR3 is TGTGCCAGCAGCTTATTTTACAGGGGTAACAATGAGCAGTTCTTC.

The rearrangement joins TRBV6-1 to TRBJ1-1; D may be TRBD1 (5 bases). Between the trimmed V and J ends, which lost 6 bases and 5 bases, there was a span of 10 bases. This CDR3 contains 12 residues. Looked up from germline, CDR1 is MNHNS and CDR2 is SASEGT. The CDR3 nucleotides are TGTGCCAGCAGAGTTTGGGGGACTGAAGCTTTCTTT. It is translated as CASRVWGTEAFF.

The chain employs TRBV2 and TRBJ2-1, with D maybe TRBD1 (6 bases). Looked up from germline, CDR1 is SNHLY and CDR2 is FYNNEI. V was cut by 4 bases and J by 1 base, with 11 bases left in between. The CDR3 sequence is 15 residues long. The CDR3 coding sequence is TGTGCCAGCAGTGGAGGGGGTATGTCCTACAATGAGCAGTTCTTC. Translation: CASSGGGMSYNEQFF.

This clonotype was detected only a few times. This chain joins TRBV6-1 and TRBJ1-4; TRBD1 matches at 9 bases. Germline CDR1 and CDR2: MNHNS and SASEGT. After removal of 8 bases from V and 6 bases from J, the junction contained 7 bases not matched to a gene. The CDR3 covers 14 residues. CDR3 DNA sequence: TGTGCCAGCCACTCGGGGACAGGGTATGAAAAACTGTTTTTT. Residues: CASHSGTGYEKLFF.

The chain has TRBV10-3 and TRBJ2-6; D gene unclear. CDR3 length: 14 amino acids. Germline CDR1 ENHRY, CDR2 SYGVKD. Trimming left V 4 bases short and J 4 bases short, with 8 bases between. As DNA, the CDR3 is TGTGCCATCAGTGGTTCTTACGGGGCCAACGTCCTGACTTTC. It specifies CAISGSYGANVLTF.

This clonotype was seen repeatedly, ten times or more. V usage is TRBV9 and J usage is TRBJ2-7; 7 positions match TRBD2. Germline V gene lookup returns CDR1 SGDLS and CDR2 YYNGEE. The CDR3 runs 15 residues. Trimming at V came to 4 bases and at J to 3 bases, leaving 10 bases not matched to a gene. The CDR3 loop is CASSPAGGTGYEQYF. As DNA, the CDR3 is TGTGCCAGCAGCCCCGCCGGGGGGACGGGCTACGAGCAGTACTTC.

Remarks on this clonotype: Mismatch with germline at one junction end may stem from a read error. The V and J genes are TRBV5-1 and TRBJ2-3, with 16 positions matching TRBD2. Germline CDR1 is SGHRS and CDR2 is YFSETQ. The CDR3 runs to 17 residues. In DNA, the CDR3 is TGCACCAGCAGCTTGGGGACTAGCGGGGGGGCCGCAGATACGCAGTATTTT. It encodes CTSSLGTSGGAADTQYF.

The chain has TRBV12-3 or TRBV12-4 and TRBJ2-3, with 7 bases that match TRBD1. V lost 5 bases and J lost 3; bases outside the gene matches: 14. The CDR3 loop spans 17 amino acids. CDR3 sequence reads: CASSIQDRAYGTDTQYF. The DNA of the CDR3 is TGTGCCAGCAGTATCCAAGACAGGGCGTATGGAACAGATACGCAGTATTTT.

The chain links TRBV5-1 to TRBJ1-2; TRBD1 is a possible D gene (5 bases). The CDR3 is made up of 13 amino acids. V was cut by 5 bases and J by 2 bases, with 10 bases left in between. CDR1 and CDR2 (germline): SGHRS, YFSETQ. CDR3 loop: CASSYDRNYGYTF. The CDR3 bases are TGCGCCAGCAGTTATGACAGAAACTATGGCTACACCTTC.

This clonotype was seen ten or more times. The chain is built from TRBV7-3 and TRBJ2-5, with no clear D. CDR3 length: 13 amino acids. V was clipped by 5 bases and J by 5 bases, with 12 bases between them. CDR1 and CDR2 (germline): SGHTA, FQGTGA. DNA for the CDR3: TGTGCCAGCAGCCTCTATCTTGGGGAGACCCAGTACTTC. This gives the protein CASSLYLGETQYF.

There are many counts of this clonotype. This sequence joins TRBV7-2 and TRBJ1-2; D possibly corresponds to TRBD1 (6 bases). Germline values: CDR1 SGHTA, CDR2 FQGNSA. This CDR3 comprises 15 residues. Trimming left V 2 bases short and J 0 bases short, with 10 bases between. The DNA for the CDR3 is TGTGCCAGCAGCTTACACCAGGGGACTAACTATGGCTACACCTTC. Protein product: CASSLHQGTNYGYTF.

This clonotype came up many times. The J gene is TRBJ2-3, the V gene TRBV7-2, with 10 bases lining up with TRBD2. Germline V lookup: CDR1 SGHTA, CDR2 FQGNSA. Unmatched junction bases numbered 7, after V lost 5 bases and J lost 2 bases. The CDR3 loop spans 16 amino acids. The CDR3 nucleotides are TGTGCCAGCAGCCGTACTAGCGGGGCTCCCACAGATACGCAGTATTTT. As protein: CASSRTSGAPTDTQYF. Variable domain in full (rest from reference TRBV7-2 and TRBJ2-3): GAGVSQSPSNKVTEKGKDVELRCDPISGHTALYWYRQSLGQGLEFLIYFQGNSAPDKSGLPSDRFSAERTGGSVSTLTIQRTQQEDSAVYLCASSRTSGAPTDTQYFGPGTRLTVL.

The chain is built from TRBV7-2 and TRBJ2-3; no definite D call. V was pared by 2 bases and J by 0 bases, with 6 bases between. CDR1 is SGHTA, CDR2 FQGNSA, per germline. This CDR3 is built from 14 residues. CDR3 in DNA: TGTGCCAGCAGCTTATTGGGGAGCACAGATACGCAGTATTTT. This codes for CASSLLGSTDTQYF.

This clonotype was detected ten times or more. The chain carries TRBV11-2 and TRBJ1-2; maybe TRBD1 (6 bases). The length of the CDR3 is 15 residues. Germline CDR1 reads SGHAT; CDR2 reads FQNNGV. The V gene lost 6 bases and the J gene lost 8 bases, with 22 bases spanning the gap. This CDR3 reads CASRPTQGGARGYTF. The CDR3 DNA sequence: TGTGCCAGCAGACCTACACAGGGAGGAGCAAGAGGCTACACCTTC.